The text below deals with one TCR beta chain. Other DNA sequences within the sample encode an identical CDR3. Followed over time, Seattle patients had been enrolled while infection was active. This sample was taken from a study of blood T cell repertoires in COVID-19. Turning to the study itself: The United States, Italy and Spain were the sources of the acute and convalescent COVID-19 samples.

TCRdb's table, derived via immunoSEQ multiplex PCR, lists solely in-frame clones and lacks some. The sample consists of about 210,000 clones, 85% of them appearing once. The CDR3 runs to 13 residues. Germline V CDR1 and CDR2: SGDLS, YYNGEE. Deletions cut 0 bases from V and 1 base from J, with 4 bases between. The rearrangement links TRBV9 to TRBJ1-1; D remains ambiguous. The source is a woman aged 65 to 85 with COVID-19, enrolled during active disease. Material for sequencing was peripheral blood. Written as DNA, the CDR3 is TGTGCCAGCAGCGTAGCCCGGAACACTGAAGCTTTCTTT. Its protein is CASSVARNTEAFF.